This T cell receptor (beta chain) was identified in a study of blood T cells in healthy people across ages. Study overall: When template switching was applied, about one barcoded beta molecule was captured per two T cells.

Study findings and constraints: Any conclusive comparison of naive versus antigen-experienced cells was prevented by using unsorted PBMCs.

The CDR3 covers 13 residues. The germline V gene encodes CDR1 LNHNV and CDR2 YYDKDF (reference sequence). V was trimmed by 4 bases and J by 6 bases, leaving 9 bases between them. A J-beta primer mix and a sample-barcoded 5' primer were used in a second PCR of roughly 7 to 12 cycles. Paired-end reads containing CDR3 totaled no fewer than 2.5 million for each sample. TCRdb re-derived calls from the 5' RACE reads in MiXCR, one entry per CDR3 protein. The table has about 1.5 million distinct CDR3 sequences, 42% seen once. Remarks on this clonotype: Its antigen is undetermined.

Sequencing was performed on blood. The chain is built from TRBV15 and TRBJ1-4; D not resolved. The TCR was taken from a woman between 18 and 29 years old in good health. CDR3 bases: TGTGCCACCAGCATGCTGCAGGATGAAAAACTGTTTTTT. Protein sequence: CATSMLQDEKLFF.